Listed below are T cell receptor beta chains from one sample, sequenced in a study of blood T cell repertoires in COVID-19. Generated by immunoSEQ multiplex PCR, the TCRdb table keeps only in-frame clones and is missing some. The sample has 300,000 to 400,000 clones, 65% to 90% seen once. Sequenced input: PBMCs or T cells enriched from blood (not recorded which). These receptors all come from a woman in her forties with acute COVID-19. Each CDR3 is given with its conserved first and last residue. Each record gives: CDR3 DNA, CDR3 protein, V gene, J gene, D gene, clone size. D genes are given only for firm matches. Size is stated for part of the rows, as once, few or many counts, or as a class when the clone is expanded.

TGTGCCATCAGCGCGACGGGGGGCACTGAAGCTTTCTTT	CAISATGGTEAFF	TRBV10-3	TRBJ1-1	-	-
TGTGCCAGCAGTTCCGGGACAGGGGACGAGCAGTACTTC	CASSSGTGDEQYF	TRBV2	TRBJ2-7	TRBD1	-
TGTGCCAGCAGCCAAGATCCCGGAGGAGGGAATGAGCAGTTCTTC	CASSQDPGGGNEQFF	TRBV4-2	TRBJ2-1	-	once
TGTGCCAGCAGTGAATCGGCAGGCTTCTATGGCTACACCTTC	CASSESAGFYGYTF	TRBV2	TRBJ1-2	-	-
TGTGCCATCAGTGAGACTTCCAACCGCTTGTCTACTGAAGCTTTCTTT	CAISETSNRLSTEAFF	TRBV10-3	TRBJ1-1	-	-
TGCGCCAGCAGCCAAGGGGGCGGGGATCGATTTGGAAACACCATATATTTT	CASSQGGGDRFGNTIYF	TRBV4-1	TRBJ1-3	-	-
TGTGCCAGTGATACGGGAGGACCGAACACCGGGGAGCTGTTTTTT	CASDTGGPNTGELFF	TRBV19	TRBJ2-2	TRBD2	-
TGTGCCATCAGTGGACAACCGGGAACCGGGGAGCTGTTTTTT	CAISGQPGTGELFF	TRBV10-3	TRBJ2-2	-	-
TGTGCCAGCAGCTCCAGACCTCTAGCGGGGGAGTACAATGAGCAGTTCTTC	CASSSRPLAGEYNEQFF	TRBV11-3	TRBJ2-1	TRBD2	-
TGTGCCAGCAGCCAAGAGATTCAGGGCTCAGATACGCAGTATTTT	CASSQEIQGSDTQYF	TRBV3-1/TRBV3-2	TRBJ2-3	-	once
TGTGCCAGCAGCTCGGACGGGGGCAATGAGCAGTTCTTC	CASSSDGGNEQFF	TRBV7-9	TRBJ2-1	-	-
TGTGCCAGCAGCTTAGATGCGGGAGAGCACACTGAAGCTTTCTTT	CASSLDAGEHTEAFF	TRBV7-9	TRBJ1-1	-	-
TGCAGTGCTAGTAACGCGGGAGCAGGGTCCGGGGAGCTGTTTTTT	CSASNAGAGSGELFF	TRBV20-1	TRBJ2-2	TRBD2	-
TGTGCCAGCAGCCCCCGGGACAGGGGGGCTCCATACTATGGCTACACCTTC	CASSPRDRGAPYYGYTF	TRBV9	TRBJ1-2	TRBD1	-
TGTGCCAGCAGTTACTCCGGGTCCGCGGTGTCGTCACCCCTCCACTTT	CASSYSGSAVSSPLHF	TRBV6-2/TRBV6-3	TRBJ1-6	-	-
TGTGCCAGCAGCTACGGACAGGGGGGAGGCTATAGCAATCAGCCCCAGCATTTT	CASSYGQGGGYSNQPQHF	TRBV28	TRBJ1-5	TRBD1	-
TGTGCCAGCACTTCACAGGGGGCGCGAACTGAAGCTTTCTTT	CASTSQGARTEAFF	TRBV2	TRBJ1-1	TRBD1	-
TGTGCCAGCAGCTTGCGGATTAGCGGGAGGCCGATGGAGCAGTACTTC	CASSLRISGRPMEQYF	TRBV5-5	TRBJ2-7	TRBD2	-
TGTGCCAGCTCACCACGTCCAGGGGGGAATGAAGCTTTCTTT	CASSPRPGGNEAFF	TRBV18	TRBJ1-1	TRBD1	-
TGTGCCAGCAGCTTAGACAGGGTTCAGCCCCAGCATTTT	CASSLDRVQPQHF	TRBV7-9	TRBJ1-5	-	once
TGTGCCAGTAGTGATTCGACAGGGTCTAACTATGGCTACACCTTC	CASSDSTGSNYGYTF	TRBV19	TRBJ1-2	TRBD1	-
TGTGCCAGCAGTCCAGGGGGCCTTGGCTACACCTTC	CASSPGGLGYTF	TRBV12-3/TRBV12-4	TRBJ1-2	TRBD1	-